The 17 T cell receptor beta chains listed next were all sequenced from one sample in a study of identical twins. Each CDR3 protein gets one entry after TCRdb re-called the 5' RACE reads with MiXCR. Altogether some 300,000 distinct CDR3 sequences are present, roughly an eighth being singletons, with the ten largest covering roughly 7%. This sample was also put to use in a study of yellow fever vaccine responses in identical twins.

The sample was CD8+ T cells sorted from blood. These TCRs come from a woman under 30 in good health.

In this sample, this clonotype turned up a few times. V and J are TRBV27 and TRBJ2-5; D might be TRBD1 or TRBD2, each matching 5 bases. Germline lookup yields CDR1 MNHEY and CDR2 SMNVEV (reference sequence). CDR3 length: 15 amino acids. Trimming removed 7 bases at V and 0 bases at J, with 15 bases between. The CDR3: CASTEIGTYQETQYF. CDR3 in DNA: TGTGCCAGCACCGAGATAGGGACGTACCAAGAGACCCAGTACTTC.

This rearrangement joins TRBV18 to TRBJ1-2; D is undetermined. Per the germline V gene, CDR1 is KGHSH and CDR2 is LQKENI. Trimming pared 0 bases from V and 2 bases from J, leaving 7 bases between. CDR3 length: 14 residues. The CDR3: CASSPPHQNYGYTF. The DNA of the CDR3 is TGTGCCAGCTCACCACCCCATCAAAACTATGGCTACACCTTC.

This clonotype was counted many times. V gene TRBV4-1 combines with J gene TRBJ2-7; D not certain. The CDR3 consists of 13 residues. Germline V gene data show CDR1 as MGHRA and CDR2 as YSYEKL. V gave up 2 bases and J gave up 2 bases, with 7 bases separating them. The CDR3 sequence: CASSQNFAYEQYF. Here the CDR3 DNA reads TGCGCCAGCAGCCAAAACTTTGCCTACGAGCAGTACTTC.

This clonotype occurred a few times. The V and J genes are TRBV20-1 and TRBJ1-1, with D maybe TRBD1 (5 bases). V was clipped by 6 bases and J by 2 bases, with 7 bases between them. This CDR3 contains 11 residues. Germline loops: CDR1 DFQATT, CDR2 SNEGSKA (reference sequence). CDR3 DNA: TGCAGTGCCGACAGTAACACTGAAGCTTTCTTT. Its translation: CSADSNTEAFF.

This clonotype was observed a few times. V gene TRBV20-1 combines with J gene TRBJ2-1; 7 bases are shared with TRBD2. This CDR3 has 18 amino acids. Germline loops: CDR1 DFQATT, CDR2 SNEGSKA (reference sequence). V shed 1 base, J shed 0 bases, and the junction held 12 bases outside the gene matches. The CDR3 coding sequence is TGCAGTGCTAGAGGGTGGTCTAGCGGAGGAAGCTCCTACAATGAGCAGTTCTTC. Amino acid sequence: CSARGWSSGGSSYNEQFF.

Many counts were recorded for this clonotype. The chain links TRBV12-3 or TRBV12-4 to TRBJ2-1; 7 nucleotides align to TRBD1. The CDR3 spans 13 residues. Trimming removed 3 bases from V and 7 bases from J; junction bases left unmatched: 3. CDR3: CASSFDRANEQFF. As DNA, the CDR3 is TGTGCCAGCAGTTTCGACAGGGCTAATGAGCAGTTCTTC.

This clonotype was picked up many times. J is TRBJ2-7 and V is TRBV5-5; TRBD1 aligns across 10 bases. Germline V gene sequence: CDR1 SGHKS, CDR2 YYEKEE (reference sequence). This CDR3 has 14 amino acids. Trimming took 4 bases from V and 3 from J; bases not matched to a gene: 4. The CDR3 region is CASSPDRGLYEQYF. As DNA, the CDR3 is TGTGCCAGCAGCCCTGACAGGGGGCTCTACGAGCAGTACTTC.

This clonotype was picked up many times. CDR3 amino acids: CASSLRGGYEQYV. DNA of the CDR3: TGCGCCAGCAGCTTAAGGGGGGGCTACGAGCAGTACGTC. V and J are TRBV5-1 and TRBJ2-7, with D maybe TRBD2 (7 bases). Germline CDR1 and CDR2: SGHRS and YFSETQ. Trimming removed 2 bases at V and 3 bases at J, with 9 bases between. The CDR3 runs 13 residues.

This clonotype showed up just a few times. The DNA of the CDR3 is TGTGCCAGCAGCCTCGGGGGGCCCGTCAGGGCTTTCTTT. Its translation is CASSLGGPVRAFF. The V and J genes are TRBV7-9 and TRBJ1-1; the D gene is possibly TRBD1 (6 bases). Germline CDR1 SEHNR, CDR2 FQNEAQ (reference sequence). This CDR3 has 13 residues. Trimming took off 5 bases at V and 11 bases at J, with 18 bases between the two ends.

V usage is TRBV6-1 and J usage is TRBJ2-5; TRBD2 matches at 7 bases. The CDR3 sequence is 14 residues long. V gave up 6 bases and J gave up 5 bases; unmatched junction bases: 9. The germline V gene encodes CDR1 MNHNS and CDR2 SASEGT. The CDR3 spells CASRSVNSGETQYF. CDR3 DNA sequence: TGTGCCAGCAGGAGTGTGAATAGCGGGGAGACCCAGTACTTC.

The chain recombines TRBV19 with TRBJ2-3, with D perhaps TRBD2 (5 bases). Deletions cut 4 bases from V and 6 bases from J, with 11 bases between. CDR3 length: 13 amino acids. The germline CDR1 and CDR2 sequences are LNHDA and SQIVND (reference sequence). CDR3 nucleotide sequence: TGTGCCAGTAGTAGCACTCGGGGTGATACGCAGTATTTT. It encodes CASSSTRGDTQYF.

For the CDR3, the DNA is TGTGCCAGTAGTTCCGGAGCCTGGGAGAGCTCCTACAATGAGCAGTTCTTC. Amino acids: CASSSGAWESSYNEQFF. The V gene is TRBV19, the J gene TRBJ2-1, with D possibly being TRBD2 (5 bases). The CDR3 extends over 17 amino acids. CDR1 is LNHDA and CDR2 is SQIVND in the germline V gene (reference sequence). Trimming stripped 5 bases from V and 0 bases from J, with 17 bases between.

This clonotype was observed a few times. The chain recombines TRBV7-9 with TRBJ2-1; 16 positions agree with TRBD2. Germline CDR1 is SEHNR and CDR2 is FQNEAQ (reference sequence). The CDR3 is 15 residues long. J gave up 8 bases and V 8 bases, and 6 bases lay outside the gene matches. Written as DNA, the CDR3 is TGTGCCAGCGAAACCGGGACTAGCGGGGGGGATGAGCAGTTCTTC. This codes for CASETGTSGGDEQFF.

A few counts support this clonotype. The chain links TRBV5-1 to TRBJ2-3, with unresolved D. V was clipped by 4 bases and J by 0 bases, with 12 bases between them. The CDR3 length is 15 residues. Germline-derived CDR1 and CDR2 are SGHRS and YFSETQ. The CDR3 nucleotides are TGCGCCAGCAGCACTATTCAGCAGAGCACAGATACGCAGTATTTT. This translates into CASSTIQQSTDTQYF. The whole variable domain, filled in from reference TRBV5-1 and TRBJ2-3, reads KAGVTQTPRYLIKTRGQQVTLSCSPISGHRSVSWYQQTPGQGLQFLFEYFSETQRNKGNFPGRFSGRQFSNSRSEMNVSTLELGDSALYLCASSTIQQSTDTQYFGPGTRLTVL.

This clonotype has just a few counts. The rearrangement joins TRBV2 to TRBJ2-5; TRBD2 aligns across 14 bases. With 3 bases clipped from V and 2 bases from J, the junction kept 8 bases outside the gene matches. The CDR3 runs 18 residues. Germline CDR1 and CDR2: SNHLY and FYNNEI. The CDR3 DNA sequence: TGTGCCAGCAGTGAGTCGGGACTAGCGGGGGCTCAACAAGAGACCCAGTACTTC. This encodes CASSESGLAGAQQETQYF.

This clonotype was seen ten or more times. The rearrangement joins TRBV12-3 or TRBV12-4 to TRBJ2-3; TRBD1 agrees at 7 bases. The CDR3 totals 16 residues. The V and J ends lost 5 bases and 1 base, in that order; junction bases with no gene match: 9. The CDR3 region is CASSPHEGTGTDTQYF. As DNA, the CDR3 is TGTGCCAGCAGTCCCCACGAGGGGACAGGCACAGATACGCAGTATTTT.

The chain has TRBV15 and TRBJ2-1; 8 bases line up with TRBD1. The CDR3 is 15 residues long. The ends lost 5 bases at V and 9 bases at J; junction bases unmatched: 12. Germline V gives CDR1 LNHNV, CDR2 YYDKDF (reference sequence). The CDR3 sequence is CATSGTRGPRGEQFF. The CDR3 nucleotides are TGTGCCACCAGCGGGACCAGGGGGCCTCGGGGTGAGCAGTTCTTC.